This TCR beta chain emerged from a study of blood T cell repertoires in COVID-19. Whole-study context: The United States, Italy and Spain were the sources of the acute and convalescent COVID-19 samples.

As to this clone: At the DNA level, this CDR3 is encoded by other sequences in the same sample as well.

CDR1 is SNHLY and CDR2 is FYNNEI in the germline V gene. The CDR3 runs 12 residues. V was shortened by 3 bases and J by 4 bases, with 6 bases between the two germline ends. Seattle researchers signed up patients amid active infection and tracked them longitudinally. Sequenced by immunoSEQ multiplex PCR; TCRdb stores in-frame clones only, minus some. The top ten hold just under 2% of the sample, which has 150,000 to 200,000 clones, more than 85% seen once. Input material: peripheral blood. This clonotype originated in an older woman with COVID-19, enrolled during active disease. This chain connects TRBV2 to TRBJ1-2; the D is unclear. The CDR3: CASSDRGYGYTF. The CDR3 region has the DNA TGTGCCAGCAGTGATCGAGGCTATGGCTACACCTTC.